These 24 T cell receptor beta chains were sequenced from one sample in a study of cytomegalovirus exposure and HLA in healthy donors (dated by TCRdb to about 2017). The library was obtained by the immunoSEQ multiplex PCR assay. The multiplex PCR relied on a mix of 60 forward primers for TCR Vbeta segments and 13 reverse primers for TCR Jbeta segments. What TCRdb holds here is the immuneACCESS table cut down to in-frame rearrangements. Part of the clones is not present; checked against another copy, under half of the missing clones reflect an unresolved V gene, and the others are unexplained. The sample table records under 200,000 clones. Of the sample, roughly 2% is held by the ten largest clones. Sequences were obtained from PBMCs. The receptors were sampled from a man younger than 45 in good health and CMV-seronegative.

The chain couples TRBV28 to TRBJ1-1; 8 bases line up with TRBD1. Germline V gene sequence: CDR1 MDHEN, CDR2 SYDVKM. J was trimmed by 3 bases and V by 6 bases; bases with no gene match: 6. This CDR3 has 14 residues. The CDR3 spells CASSLQGVHTEAFF. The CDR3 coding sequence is TGTGCCAGCAGCCTACAGGGGGTTCACACTGAAGCTTTCTTT.

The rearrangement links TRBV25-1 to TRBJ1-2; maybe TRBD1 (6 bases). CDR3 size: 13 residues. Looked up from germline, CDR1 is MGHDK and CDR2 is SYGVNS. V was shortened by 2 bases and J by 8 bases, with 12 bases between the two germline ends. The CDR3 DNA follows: TGTGCCAGCAGTGAACAGGGGCCGCGGGGCTACACCTTC. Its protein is CASSEQGPRGYTF.

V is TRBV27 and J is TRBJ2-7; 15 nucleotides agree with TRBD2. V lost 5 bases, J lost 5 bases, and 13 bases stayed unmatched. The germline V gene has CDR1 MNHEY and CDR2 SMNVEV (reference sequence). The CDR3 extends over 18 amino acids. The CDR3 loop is CASSQLGLAGGKLDEQYF. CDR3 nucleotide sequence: TGTGCCAGCAGTCAACTCGGACTAGCGGGAGGGAAACTAGACGAGCAGTACTTC.

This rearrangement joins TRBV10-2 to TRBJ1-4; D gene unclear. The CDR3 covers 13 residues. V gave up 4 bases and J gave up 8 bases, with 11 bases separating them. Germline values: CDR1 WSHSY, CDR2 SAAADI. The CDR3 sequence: CASSGRRGEKLFF. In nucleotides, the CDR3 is TGCGCCAGCAGTGGCAGACGAGGGGAAAAACTGTTTTTT.

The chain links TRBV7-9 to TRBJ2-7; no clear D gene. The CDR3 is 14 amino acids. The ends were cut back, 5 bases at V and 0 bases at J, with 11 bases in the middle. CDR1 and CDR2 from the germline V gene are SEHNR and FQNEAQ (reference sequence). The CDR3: CASSPGVLSYEQYF. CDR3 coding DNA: TGTGCCAGCAGCCCCGGAGTACTCTCCTACGAGCAGTACTTC.

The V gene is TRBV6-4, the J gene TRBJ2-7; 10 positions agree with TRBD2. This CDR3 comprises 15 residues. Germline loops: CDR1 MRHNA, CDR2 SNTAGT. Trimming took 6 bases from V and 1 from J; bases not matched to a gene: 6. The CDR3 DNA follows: TGTGCCAGCAGGCTAGCGGGGGCTCGGTCCTACGAGCAGTACTTC. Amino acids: CASRLAGARSYEQYF.

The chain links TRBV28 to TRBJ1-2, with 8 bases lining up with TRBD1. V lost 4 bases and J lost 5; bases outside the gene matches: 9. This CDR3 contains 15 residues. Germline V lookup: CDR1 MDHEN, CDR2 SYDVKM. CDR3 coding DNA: TGTGCCAGCAGTTCGGGGACAGGCGTCGTTTATGGCTACACCTTC. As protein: CASSSGTGVVYGYTF.

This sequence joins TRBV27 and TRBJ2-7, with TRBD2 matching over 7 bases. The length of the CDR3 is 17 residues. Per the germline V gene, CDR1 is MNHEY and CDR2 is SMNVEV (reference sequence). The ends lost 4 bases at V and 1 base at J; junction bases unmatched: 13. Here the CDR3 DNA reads TGTGCCAGCAGTTCGACTAGCTTAGGCTTTCCATCCTACGAGCAGTACTTC. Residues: CASSSTSLGFPSYEQYF.

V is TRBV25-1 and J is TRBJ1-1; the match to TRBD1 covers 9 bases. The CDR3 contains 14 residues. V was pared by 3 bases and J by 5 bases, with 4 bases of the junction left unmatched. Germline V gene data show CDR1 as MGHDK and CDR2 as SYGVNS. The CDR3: CASSDRDRDTEAFF. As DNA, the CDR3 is TGTGCCAGCAGTGACCGGGACAGGGATACTGAAGCTTTCTTT.

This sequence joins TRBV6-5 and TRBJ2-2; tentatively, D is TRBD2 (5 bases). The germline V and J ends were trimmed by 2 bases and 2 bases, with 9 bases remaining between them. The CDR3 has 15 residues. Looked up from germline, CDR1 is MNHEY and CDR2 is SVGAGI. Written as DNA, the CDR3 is TGTGCCAGCAGTTACAGCGGTAGTAACACCGGGGAGCTGTTTTTT. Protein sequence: CASSYSGSNTGELFF.

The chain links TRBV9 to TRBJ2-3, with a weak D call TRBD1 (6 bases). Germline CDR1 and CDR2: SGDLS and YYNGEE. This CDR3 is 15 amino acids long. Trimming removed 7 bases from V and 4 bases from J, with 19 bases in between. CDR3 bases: TGTGCCAGCTCACCAGCGACAGGCGTGCCAGATACGCAGTATTTT. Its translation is CASSPATGVPDTQYF.

The CDR3 here is CASSFGGQGAAEKLFF. CDR3 nucleotides: TGTGCCAGCAGCTTTGGTGGGCAGGGGGCGGCTGAAAAACTGTTTTTT. The J gene is TRBJ1-4, the V gene TRBV5-4, with 8 bases that match TRBD1. The CDR3 sequence is 16 residues long. Losses at the gene ends were 2 bases for V and 7 bases for J; bases not matched to a gene: 10. The V gene's germline CDR1 is SGHNT and CDR2 YYREEE (reference sequence). Full variable domain (missing parts from reference TRBV5-4 and TRBJ1-4): ETGVTQSPTHLIKTRGQQVTLRCSSQSGHNTVSWYQQALGQGPQFIFQYYREEENGRGNFPPRFSGLQFPNYSSELNVNALELDDSALYLCASSFGGQGAAEKLFFGSGTQLSVL.

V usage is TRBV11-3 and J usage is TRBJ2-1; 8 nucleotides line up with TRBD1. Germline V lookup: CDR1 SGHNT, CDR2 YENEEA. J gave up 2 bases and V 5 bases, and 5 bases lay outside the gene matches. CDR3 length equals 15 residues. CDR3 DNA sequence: TGTGCCAGCAGCAACGACAGGGGCACCTACAATGAGCAGTTCTTC. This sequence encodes CASSNDRGTYNEQFF. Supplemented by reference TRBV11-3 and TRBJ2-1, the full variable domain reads EAGVVQSPRYKIIEKKQPVAFWCNPISGHNTLYWYLQNLGQGPELLIRYENEEAVDDSQLPKDRFSAERLKGVDSTLKIQPAELGDSAVYLCASSNDRGTYNEQFFGPGTRLTVL.

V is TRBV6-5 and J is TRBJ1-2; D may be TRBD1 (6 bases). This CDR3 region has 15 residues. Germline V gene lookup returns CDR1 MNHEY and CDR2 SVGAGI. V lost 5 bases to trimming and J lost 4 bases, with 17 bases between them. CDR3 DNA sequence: TGTGCCAGCAGTCCACTGGCAGGGGATATCTATGGCTACACCTTC. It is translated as CASSPLAGDIYGYTF.

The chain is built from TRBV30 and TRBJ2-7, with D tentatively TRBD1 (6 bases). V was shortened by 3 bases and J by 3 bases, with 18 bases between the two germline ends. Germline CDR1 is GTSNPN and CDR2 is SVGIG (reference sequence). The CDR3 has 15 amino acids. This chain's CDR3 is CAWRWGQRIGYEQYF. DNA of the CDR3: TGTGCCTGGAGATGGGGACAAAGGATAGGCTACGAGCAGTACTTC.

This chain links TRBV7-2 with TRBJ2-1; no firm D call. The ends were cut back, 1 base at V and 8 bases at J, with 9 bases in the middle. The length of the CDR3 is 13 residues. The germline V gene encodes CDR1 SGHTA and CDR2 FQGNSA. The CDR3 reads CASSLESRYEQFF. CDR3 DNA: TGTGCCAGCAGCTTAGAATCTAGATATGAGCAGTTCTTC. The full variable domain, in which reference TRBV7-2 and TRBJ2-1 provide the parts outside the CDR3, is GAGVSQSPSNKVTEKGKDVELRCDPISGHTALYWYRQSLGQGLEFLIYFQGNSAPDKSGLPSDRFSAERTGGSVSTLTIQRTQQEDSAVYLCASSLESRYEQFFGPGTRLTVL.

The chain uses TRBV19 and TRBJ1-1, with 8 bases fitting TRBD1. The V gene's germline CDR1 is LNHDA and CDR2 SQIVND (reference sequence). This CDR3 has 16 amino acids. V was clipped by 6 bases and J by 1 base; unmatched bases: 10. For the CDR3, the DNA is TGTGCCAGTAGAGGGGGGCAGGGGGCCCCGAACACTGAAGCTTTCTTT. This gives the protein CASRGGQGAPNTEAFF.

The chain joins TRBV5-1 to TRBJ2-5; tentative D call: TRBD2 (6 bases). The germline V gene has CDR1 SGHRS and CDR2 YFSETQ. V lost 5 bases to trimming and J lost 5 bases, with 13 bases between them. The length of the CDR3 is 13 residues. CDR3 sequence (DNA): TGCGCCAGCAGAACCGGGAGTCAGGAGACCCAGTACTTC. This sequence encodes CASRTGSQETQYF.

The CDR3 sequence is CASSLGTTQETQYF. As DNA, the CDR3 is TGCGCCAGCAGCTTAGGGACTACCCAAGAGACCCAGTACTTC. The V call is TRBV5-1, the J call TRBJ2-5; the match to TRBD2 covers 7 bases. Germline CDR1 reads SGHRS; CDR2 reads YFSETQ. There are 14 residues in the CDR3. Trimming cost V 2 bases and J 1 base; bases outside gene matches: 2.

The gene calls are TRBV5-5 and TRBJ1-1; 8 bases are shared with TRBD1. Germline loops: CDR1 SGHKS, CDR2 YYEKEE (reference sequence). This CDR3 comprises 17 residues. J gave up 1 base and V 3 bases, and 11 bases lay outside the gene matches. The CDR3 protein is CASSYLGAGGRNTEAFF. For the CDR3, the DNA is TGTGCCAGCAGCTACCTTGGGGCAGGGGGCAGGAACACTGAAGCTTTCTTT.

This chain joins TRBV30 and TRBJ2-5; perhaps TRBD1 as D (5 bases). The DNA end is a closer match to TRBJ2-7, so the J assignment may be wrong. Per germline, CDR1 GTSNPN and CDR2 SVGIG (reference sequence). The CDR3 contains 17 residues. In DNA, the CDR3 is TGTGCCTGGAGTGGACAGCGAGAGCTCAGTTGTACGGACGAGCAGTACTTC. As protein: CAWSGQRELSCTDEQYF.

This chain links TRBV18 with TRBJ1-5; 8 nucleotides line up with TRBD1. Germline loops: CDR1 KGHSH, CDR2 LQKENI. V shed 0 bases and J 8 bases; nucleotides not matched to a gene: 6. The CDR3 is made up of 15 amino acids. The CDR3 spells CASSPPGTGIEPQHF. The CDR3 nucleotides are TGTGCCAGCTCACCACCCGGGACAGGTATAGAGCCCCAGCATTTT.

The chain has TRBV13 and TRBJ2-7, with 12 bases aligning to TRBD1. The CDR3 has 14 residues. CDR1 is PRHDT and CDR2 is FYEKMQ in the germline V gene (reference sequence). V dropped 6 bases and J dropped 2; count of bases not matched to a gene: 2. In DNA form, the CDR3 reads TGTGCCAGCAGTGGGGACAGGGGGCCCTACGAGCAGTACTTC. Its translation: CASSGDRGPYEQYF. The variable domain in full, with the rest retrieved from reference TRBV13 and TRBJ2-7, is AAGVIQSPRHLIKEKRETATLKCYPIPRHDTVYWYQQGPGQDPQFLISFYEKMQSDKGSIPDRFSAQQFSDYHSELNMSSLELGDSALYFCASSGDRGPYEQYFGPGTRLTVT.

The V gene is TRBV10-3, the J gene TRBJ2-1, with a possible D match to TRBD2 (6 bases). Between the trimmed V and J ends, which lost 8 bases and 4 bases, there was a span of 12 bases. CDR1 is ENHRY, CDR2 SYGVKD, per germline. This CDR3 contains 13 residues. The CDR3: CAIRGLAYNEQFF. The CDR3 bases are TGTGCCATCCGAGGCCTAGCGTACAATGAGCAGTTCTTC.